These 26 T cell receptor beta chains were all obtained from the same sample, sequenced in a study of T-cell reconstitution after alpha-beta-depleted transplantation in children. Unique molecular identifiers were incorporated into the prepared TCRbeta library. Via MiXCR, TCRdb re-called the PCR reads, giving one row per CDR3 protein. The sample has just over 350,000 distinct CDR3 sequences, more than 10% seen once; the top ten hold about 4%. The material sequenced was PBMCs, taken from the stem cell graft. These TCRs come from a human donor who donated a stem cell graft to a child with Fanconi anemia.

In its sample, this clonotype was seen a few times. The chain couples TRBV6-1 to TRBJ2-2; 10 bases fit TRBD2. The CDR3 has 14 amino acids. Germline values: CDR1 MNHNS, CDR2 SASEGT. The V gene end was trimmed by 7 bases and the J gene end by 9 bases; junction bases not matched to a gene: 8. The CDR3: CASIERGGRRELFF. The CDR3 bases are TGTGCCAGCATAGAGCGGGGGGGCCGCAGGGAGCTGTTTTTT.

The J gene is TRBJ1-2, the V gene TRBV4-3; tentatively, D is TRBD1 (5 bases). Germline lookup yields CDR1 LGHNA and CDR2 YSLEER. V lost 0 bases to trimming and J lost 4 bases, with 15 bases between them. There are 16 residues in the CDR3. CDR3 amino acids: CASSQDADGRVYGYTF. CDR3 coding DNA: TGCGCCAGCAGCCAAGATGCGGACGGCAGGGTCTATGGCTACACCTTC.

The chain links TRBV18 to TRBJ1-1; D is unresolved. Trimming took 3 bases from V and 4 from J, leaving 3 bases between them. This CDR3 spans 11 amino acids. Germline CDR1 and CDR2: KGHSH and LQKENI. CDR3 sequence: CASSPATEAFF. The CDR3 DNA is TGTGCCAGCTCACCGGCCACTGAAGCTTTCTTT.

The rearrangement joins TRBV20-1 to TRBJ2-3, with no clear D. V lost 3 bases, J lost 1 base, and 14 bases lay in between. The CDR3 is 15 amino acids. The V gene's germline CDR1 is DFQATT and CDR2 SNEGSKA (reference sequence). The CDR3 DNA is TGCAGTGCTAGCGGCACAGCAGTGGGCACAGATACGCAGTATTTT. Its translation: CSASGTAVGTDTQYF.

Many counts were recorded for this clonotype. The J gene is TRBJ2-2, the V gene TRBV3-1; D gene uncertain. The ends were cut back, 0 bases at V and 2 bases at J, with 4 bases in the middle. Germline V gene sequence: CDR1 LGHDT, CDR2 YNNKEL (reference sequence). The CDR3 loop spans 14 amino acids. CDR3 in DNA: TGTGCCAGCAGCCAAGAGGATAACACCGGGGAGCTGTTTTTT. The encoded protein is CASSQEDNTGELFF.

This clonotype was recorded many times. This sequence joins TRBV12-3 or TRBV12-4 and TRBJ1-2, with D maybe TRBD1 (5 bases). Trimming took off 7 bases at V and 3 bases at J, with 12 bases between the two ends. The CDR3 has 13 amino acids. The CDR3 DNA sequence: TGTGCCAGCACCTTGGACACCTACTATGGCTACACCTTC. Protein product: CASTLDTYYGYTF.

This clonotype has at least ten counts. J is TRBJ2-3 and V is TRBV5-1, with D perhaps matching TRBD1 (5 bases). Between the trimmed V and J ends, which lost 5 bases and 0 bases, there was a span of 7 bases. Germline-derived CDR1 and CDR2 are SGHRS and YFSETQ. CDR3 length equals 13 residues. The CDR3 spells CASRTASTDTQYF. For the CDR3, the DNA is TGCGCCAGCAGGACAGCTAGCACAGATACGCAGTATTTT.

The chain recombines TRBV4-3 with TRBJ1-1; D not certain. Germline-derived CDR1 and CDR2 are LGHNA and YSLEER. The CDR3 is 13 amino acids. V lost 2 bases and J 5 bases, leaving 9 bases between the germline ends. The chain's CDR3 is CASSQRLGTEAFF. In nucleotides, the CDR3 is TGCGCCAGCAGCCAAAGATTGGGGACTGAAGCTTTCTTT.

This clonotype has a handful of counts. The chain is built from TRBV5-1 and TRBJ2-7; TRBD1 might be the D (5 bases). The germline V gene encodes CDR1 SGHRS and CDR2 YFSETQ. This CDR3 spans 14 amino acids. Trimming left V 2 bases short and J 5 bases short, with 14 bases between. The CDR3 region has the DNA TGCGCCAGCAGCTTAGACAGCACCGCCGACGAGCAGTACGTC. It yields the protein CASSLDSTADEQYV.

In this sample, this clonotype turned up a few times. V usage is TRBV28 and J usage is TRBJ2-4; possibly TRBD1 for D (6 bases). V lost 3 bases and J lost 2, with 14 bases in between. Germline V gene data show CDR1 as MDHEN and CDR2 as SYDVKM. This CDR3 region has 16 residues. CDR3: CASSLANRESKNIQYF. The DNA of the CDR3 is TGTGCCAGCAGTTTGGCTAACAGGGAATCCAAAAACATTCAGTACTTC.

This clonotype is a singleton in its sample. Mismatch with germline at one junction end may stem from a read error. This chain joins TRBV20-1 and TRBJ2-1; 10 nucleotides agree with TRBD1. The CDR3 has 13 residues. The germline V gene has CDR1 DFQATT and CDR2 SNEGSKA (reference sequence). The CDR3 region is CSALTGGRPSVVF. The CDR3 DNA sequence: TGCAGTGCCTTGACAGGGGGCCGGCCGTCCGTAGTTTTC.

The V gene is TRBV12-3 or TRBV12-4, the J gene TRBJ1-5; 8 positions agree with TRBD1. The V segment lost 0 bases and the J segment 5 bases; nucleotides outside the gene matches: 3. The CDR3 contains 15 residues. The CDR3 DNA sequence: TGTGCCAGCAGTTTAGCCAGGGGGCCGGATCAGCCCCAGCATTTT. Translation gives CASSLARGPDQPQHF.

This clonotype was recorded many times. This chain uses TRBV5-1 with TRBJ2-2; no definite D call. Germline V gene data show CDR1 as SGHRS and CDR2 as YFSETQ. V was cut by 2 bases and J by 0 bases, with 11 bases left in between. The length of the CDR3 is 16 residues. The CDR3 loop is CASSFLDTTNTGELFF. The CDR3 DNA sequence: TGCGCCAGCAGCTTCCTAGACACTACGAACACCGGGGAGCTGTTTTTT.

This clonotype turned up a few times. The CDR3 bases are TGCGCCAGCAGCTTTGGACTAGCGGGGGGTTACAATGAGCAGTTCTTC. It encodes CASSFGLAGGYNEQFF. The J gene is TRBJ2-1, the V gene TRBV5-1; 14 bases are shared with TRBD2. This CDR3 region has 16 residues. Germline V gives CDR1 SGHRS, CDR2 YFSETQ. The trim removed 2 bases at V and 4 bases at J, leaving 2 bases unmatched. The whole variable domain, filled in from reference TRBV5-1 and TRBJ2-1, reads KAGVTQTPRYLIKTRGQQVTLSCSPISGHRSVSWYQQTPGQGLQFLFEYFSETQRNKGNFPGRFSGRQFSNSRSEMNVSTLELGDSALYLCASSFGLAGGYNEQFFGPGTRLTVL.

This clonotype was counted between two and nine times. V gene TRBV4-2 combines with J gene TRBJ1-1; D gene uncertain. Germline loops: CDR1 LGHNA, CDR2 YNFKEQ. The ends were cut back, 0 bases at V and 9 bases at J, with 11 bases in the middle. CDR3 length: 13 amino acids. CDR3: CASSQESRAQAFF. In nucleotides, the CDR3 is TGTGCCAGCAGCCAAGAAAGTAGAGCTCAAGCTTTCTTT.

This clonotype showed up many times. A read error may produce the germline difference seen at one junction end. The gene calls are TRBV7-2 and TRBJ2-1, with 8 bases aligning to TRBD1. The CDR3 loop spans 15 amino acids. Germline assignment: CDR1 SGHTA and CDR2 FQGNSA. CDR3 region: CASSLAGGRYNEQFF. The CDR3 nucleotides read TGCGCCAGCAGCCTGGCAGGGGGCCGTTACAATGAGCAGTTCTTC.

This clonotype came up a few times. The CDR3 region is CASSLLGGGGSDTQYF. The CDR3 nucleotides are TGTGCCAGCAGCTTATTGGGCGGGGGTGGTTCGGATACGCAGTATTTT. V gene TRBV11-2 combines with J gene TRBJ2-3, with 7 bases that match TRBD2. The CDR3 is 16 residues long. In germline, CDR1 is SGHAT, CDR2 FQNNGV. V lost 2 bases, J lost 6 bases, and 11 bases stayed unmatched.

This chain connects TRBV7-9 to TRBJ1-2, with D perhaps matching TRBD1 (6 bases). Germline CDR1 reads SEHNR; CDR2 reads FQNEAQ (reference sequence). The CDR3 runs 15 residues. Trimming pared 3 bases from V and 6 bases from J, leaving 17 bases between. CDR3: CASSFRGGRGNGYTF. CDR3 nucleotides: TGTGCCAGCAGCTTCCGCGGGGGGCGCGGAAATGGCTACACCTTC.

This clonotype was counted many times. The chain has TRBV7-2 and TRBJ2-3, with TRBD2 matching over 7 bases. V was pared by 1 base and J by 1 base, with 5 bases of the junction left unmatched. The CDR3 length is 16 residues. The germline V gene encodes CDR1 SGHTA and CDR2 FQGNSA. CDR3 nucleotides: TGTGCCAGCAGCTTAGACAGGCTAGCGGGCACAGATACGCAGTATTTT. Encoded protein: CASSLDRLAGTDTQYF.

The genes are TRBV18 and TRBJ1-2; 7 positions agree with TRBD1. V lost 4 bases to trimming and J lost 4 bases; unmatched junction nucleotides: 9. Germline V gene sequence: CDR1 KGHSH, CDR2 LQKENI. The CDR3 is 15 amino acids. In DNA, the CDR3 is TGTGCCAGCTCACTGGAGGGGGCCAACTTCTATGGCTACACCTTC. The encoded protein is CASSLEGANFYGYTF. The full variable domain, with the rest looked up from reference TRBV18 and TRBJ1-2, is NAGVMQNPRHLVRRRGQEARLRCSPMKGHSHVYWYRQLPEEGLKFMVYLQKENIIDESGMPKERFSAEFPKEGPSILRIQQVVRGDSAAYFCASSLEGANFYGYTFGSGTRLTVV.

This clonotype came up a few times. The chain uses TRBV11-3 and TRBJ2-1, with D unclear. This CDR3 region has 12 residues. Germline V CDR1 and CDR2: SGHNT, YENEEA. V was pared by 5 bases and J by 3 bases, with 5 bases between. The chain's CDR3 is CASSQNYNEQFF. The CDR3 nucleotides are TGTGCCAGCAGCCAGAACTACAATGAGCAGTTCTTC. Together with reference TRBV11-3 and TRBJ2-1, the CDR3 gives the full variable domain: EAGVVQSPRYKIIEKKQPVAFWCNPISGHNTLYWYLQNLGQGPELLIRYENEEAVDDSQLPKDRFSAERLKGVDSTLKIQPAELGDSAVYLCASSQNYNEQFFGPGTRLTVL.

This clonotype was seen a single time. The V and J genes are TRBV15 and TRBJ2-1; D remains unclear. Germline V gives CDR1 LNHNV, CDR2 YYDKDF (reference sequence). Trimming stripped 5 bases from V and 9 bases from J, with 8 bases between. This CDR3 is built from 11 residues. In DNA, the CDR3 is TGTGCCACCAGCGACGGCGGTGAGCAGTTCTTC. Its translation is CATSDGGEQFF. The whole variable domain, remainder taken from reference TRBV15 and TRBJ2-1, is DAMVIQNPRYQVTQFGKPVTLSCSQTLNHNVMYWYQQKSSQAPKLLFHYYDKDFNNEADTPDNFQSRRPNTSFCFLDIRSPGLGDTAMYLCATSDGGEQFFGPGTRLTVL.

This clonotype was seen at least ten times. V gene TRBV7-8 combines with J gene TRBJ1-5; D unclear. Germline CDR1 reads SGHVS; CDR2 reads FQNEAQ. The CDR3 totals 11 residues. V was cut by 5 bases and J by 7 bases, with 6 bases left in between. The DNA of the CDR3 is TGTGCCAGCAGCCCCTTGCAGCCCCAGCATTTT. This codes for CASSPLQPQHF.

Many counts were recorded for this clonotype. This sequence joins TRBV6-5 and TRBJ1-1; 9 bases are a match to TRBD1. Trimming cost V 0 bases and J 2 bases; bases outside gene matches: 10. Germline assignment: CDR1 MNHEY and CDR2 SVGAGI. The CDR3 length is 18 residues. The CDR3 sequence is CASSYSQPGTGPNTEAFF. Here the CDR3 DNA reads TGTGCCAGCAGTTACTCCCAACCCGGGACAGGGCCTAACACTGAAGCTTTCTTT.

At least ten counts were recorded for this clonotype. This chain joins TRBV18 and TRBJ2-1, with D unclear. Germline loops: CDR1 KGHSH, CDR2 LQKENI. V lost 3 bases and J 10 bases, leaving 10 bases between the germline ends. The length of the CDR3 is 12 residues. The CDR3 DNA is TGTGCCAGCTCACCCCTTCTTAGCGAGCAGTTCTTC. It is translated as CASSPLLSEQFF.

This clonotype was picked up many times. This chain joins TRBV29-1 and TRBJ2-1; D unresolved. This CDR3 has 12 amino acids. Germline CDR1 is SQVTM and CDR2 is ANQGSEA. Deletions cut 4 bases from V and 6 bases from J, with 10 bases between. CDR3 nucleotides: TGCAGCGTTGCTCGGCAATTCAATGAGCAGTTCTTC. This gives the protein CSVARQFNEQFF.